Listed below are T cell receptor beta chains from one sample, sequenced in a study of T cells in Graves' hyperthyroidism and ophthalmopathy. TCRdb redid the calling of the multiplex PCR reads with MiXCR, one entry per CDR3 protein. The sample records 500,000 to 750,000 distinct CDR3 sequences, 46% being singletons. The sample was peripheral blood or thyroid tissue (not recorded which). The receptor source for this set is a woman in her late teens or twenties with Graves' hyperthyroidism. CDR3s include the opening cysteine and the closing phenylalanine or tryptophan. D genes are given only for firm matches. Size values are once, few and many counts, or a class for expanded clones, and some rows have none.

j_gene: TRBJ1-4; d_gene: .; abundance: once; v_gene: TRBV7-2; CDR3aa: CASSLGQVSNYEKLFF; CDR3nt: TGTGCCAGCAGCTTAGGACAGGTTTCGAATTATGAAAAACTGTTTTTT
j_gene: TRBJ2-3; d_gene: .; abundance: few; v_gene: TRBV4-2; CDR3aa: CASSTVGPSTDTQYF; CDR3nt: TGTGCCAGCAGCACAGTGGGTCCTAGCACAGATACGCAGTATTTT
j_gene: TRBJ1-1; d_gene: TRBD1; abundance: .; v_gene: TRBV7-2; CDR3aa: CASSLAPGGSGNTEAFF; CDR3nt: TGTGCCAGCAGCTTAGCTCCAGGGGGGTCTGGAAACACTGAAGCTTTCTTT
j_gene: TRBJ2-5; d_gene: TRBD1; abundance: many; v_gene: TRBV20-1; CDR3aa: CSASVQGVWETQYF; CDR3nt: TGCAGTGCTAGCGTGCAGGGGGTTTGGGAGACCCAGTACTTC
j_gene: TRBJ1-2; d_gene: .; abundance: many; v_gene: TRBV7-8; CDR3aa: CASRPLRETGGYTF; CDR3nt: TGTGCCAGCAGACCGCTCAGGGAGACTGGTGGCTACACCTTC
j_gene: TRBJ1-1; d_gene: .; abundance: .; v_gene: TRBV3-1; CDR3aa: CASSHFSVMNTEAFF; CDR3nt: TGTGCCAGCAGCCATTTTTCCGTAATGAACACTGAAGCTTTCTTT
j_gene: TRBJ2-5; d_gene: TRBD2; abundance: many; v_gene: TRBV12-3/TRBV12-4; CDR3aa: CASSLFNGGKETQYF; CDR3nt: TGTGCCAGCAGTTTATTTAACGGGGGGAAAGAGACCCAGTACTTC
j_gene: TRBJ1-2; d_gene: TRBD1; abundance: once; v_gene: TRBV20-1; CDR3aa: CSATETGEYGYTF; CDR3nt: TGCAGTGCTACAGAGACAGGGGAATATGGCTACACCTTC
j_gene: TRBJ2-1; d_gene: TRBD2; abundance: .; v_gene: TRBV5-1; CDR3aa: CASSYPGLAWNEQFF; CDR3nt: TGCGCCAGCAGCTACCCGGGACTAGCGTGGAATGAGCAGTTCTTC
j_gene: TRBJ2-5; d_gene: TRBD2; abundance: .; v_gene: TRBV7-2; CDR3aa: CASRPGRGETQYF; CDR3nt: TGTGCCAGCAGGCCTGGGAGGGGAGAGACTCAGTACTTC
j_gene: TRBJ1-5; d_gene: .; abundance: .; v_gene: TRBV9; CDR3aa: CASSVGWGVCHTHDALCSNQPQHF; CDR3nt: TGTGCCAGCAGCGTAGGATGGGGGGTTTGCCACACTCATGATGCACTGTGTAGCAATCAGCCCCAGCATTTT
j_gene: TRBJ2-7; d_gene: TRBD1; abundance: .; v_gene: TRBV3-1; CDR3aa: CASSRQGSISYEQYF; CDR3nt: TGTGCCAGCTCCCGACAGGGGTCCATCTCCTACGAGCAGTACTTC
j_gene: TRBJ1-3; d_gene: .; abundance: .; v_gene: TRBV9; CDR3aa: CASSVVGASGNTIYF; CDR3nt: TGTGCCAGCAGCGTAGTTGGGGCGTCCGGAAACACCATATATTTT
j_gene: TRBJ1-3; d_gene: .; abundance: few; v_gene: TRBV30; CDR3aa: CAWTGNTDSGNTIYF; CDR3nt: TGTGCCTGGACTGGGAATACCGACTCTGGAAACACCATATATTTT
j_gene: TRBJ2-1; d_gene: TRBD2; abundance: .; v_gene: TRBV11-1; CDR3aa: CASSPYTTSGRSFWEFF; CDR3nt: TGTGCCAGCAGCCCATACACGACTAGCGGGAGGTCCTTCTGGGAGTTCTTC